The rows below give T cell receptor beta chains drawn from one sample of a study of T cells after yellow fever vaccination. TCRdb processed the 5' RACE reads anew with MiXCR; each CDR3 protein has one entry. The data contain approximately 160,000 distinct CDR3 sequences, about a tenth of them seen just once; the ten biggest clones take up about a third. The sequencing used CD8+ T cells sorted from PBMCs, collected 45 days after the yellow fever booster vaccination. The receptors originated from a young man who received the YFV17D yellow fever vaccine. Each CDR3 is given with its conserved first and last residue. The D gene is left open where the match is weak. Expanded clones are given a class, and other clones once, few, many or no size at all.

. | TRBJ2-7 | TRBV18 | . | CASSPAAGSYEQYF | TGTGCCAGCTCACCGGCAGCCGGATCGTACGAGCAGTACTTC
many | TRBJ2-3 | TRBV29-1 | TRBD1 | CSVEDRDRRGTDTQYF | TGCAGCGTTGAAGACAGGGACAGGAGAGGCACAGATACGCAGTATTTT
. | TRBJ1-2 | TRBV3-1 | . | CASSQEGNGWNYGYTF | TGTGCCAGCAGCCAAGAAGGGAACGGATGGAACTATGGCTACACCTTC
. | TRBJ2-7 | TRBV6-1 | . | CASSRAYEQYF | TGTGCCAGCAGCAGAGCCTACGAGCAGTACTTC
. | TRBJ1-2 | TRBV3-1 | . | CASSQDRFYGYTF | TGTGCCAGCAGCCAAGATCGATTCTATGGCTACACCTTC
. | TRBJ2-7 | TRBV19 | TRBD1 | CASSSGQGSFYEQYF | TGTGCCAGTAGTTCAGGACAGGGGTCTTTCTACGAGCAGTACTTC
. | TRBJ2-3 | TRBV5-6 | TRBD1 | CASSGTGSTDTQYF | TGTGCCAGCAGCGGGACAGGGAGCACAGATACGCAGTATTTT
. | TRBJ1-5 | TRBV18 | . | CASSLRGGQPQHF | TGTGCCAGCTCACTCAGGGGCGGGCAGCCCCAGCATTTT
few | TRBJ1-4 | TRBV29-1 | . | CSVEDYGELFF | TGCAGCGTTGAAGATTACGGGGAACTGTTTTTT
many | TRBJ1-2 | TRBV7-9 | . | CASSWYVVSNYGYTF | TGTGCCAGCAGCTGGTACGTAGTCTCGAACTATGGCTACACCTTC
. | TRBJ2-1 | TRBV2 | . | CASSEDQFF | TGTGCCAGCAGTGAAGACCAGTTCTTC
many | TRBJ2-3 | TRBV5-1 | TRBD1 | CASSLIGTGKGADTQYF | TGCGCCAGCAGCTTGATTGGGACAGGGAAGGGAGCAGATACGCAGTATTTT
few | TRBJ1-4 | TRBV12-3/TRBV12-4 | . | CASSNRATWDWEKLFF | TGTGCCAGCAGCAACAGGGCCACCTGGGATTGGGAAAAACTGTTTTTT
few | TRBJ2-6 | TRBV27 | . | CASSSSVGTPPSGANVLTF | TGTGCCAGCAGCAGTAGTGTGGGGACACCTCCCTCTGGGGCCAACGTCCTGACTTTC
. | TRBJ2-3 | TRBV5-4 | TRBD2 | CASSLAWRGGSSTDTQYF | TGTGCCAGCAGCTTGGCCTGGCGGGGGGGTTCCTCCACAGATACGCAGTATTTT
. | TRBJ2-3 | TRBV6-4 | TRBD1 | CASSKAGGPDTQYF | TGTGCCAGCAGTAAGGCAGGGGGCCCAGATACGCAGTATTTT
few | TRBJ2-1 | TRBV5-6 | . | CASSFPDNEQFF | TGTGCCAGCAGCTTTCCGGACAATGAGCAGTTCTTC
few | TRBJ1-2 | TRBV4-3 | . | CASSQVPGDGYTF | TGCGCCAGCAGCCAAGTACCCGGGGATGGCTACACCTTC
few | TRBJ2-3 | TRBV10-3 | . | CAISEVGGPDTQYF | TGTGCCATCAGTGAGGTGGGGGGGCCAGATACGCAGTATTTT
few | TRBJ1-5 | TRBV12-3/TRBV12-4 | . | CASSAGRTQPQHF | TGTGCCAGCAGCGCTGGGAGGACCCAGCCCCAGCATTTT
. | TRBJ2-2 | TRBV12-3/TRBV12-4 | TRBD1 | CATTREQGYTGELFF | TGTGCCACCACGAGGGAACAGGGGTATACCGGGGAGCTGTTTTTT
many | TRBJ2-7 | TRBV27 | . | CASSLRYAGEPYEQYF | TGTGCCAGCAGTTTAAGGTACGCGGGCGAGCCCTACGAGCAGTACTTC
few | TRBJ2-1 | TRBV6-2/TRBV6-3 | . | CASSYGLNEQFF | TGTGCCAGCAGTTATGGGTTGAATGAGCAGTTCTTC
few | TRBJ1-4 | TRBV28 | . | CASSLPGNEKLFF | TGTGCCAGCAGCCTCCCCGGCAATGAAAAACTGTTTTTT
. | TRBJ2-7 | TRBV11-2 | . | CASSFRGPPYEQYF | TGTGCCAGCAGCTTCAGGGGCCCACCCTACGAGCAGTACTTC
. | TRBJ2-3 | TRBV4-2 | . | CASSQLSGGGTDTQYF | TGCGCCAGCAGCCAACTATCTGGCGGGGGCACAGATACGCAGTATTTT
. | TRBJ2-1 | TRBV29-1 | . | CLMTRRNEQFF | TGCCTCATGACCCGGAGGAATGAGCAGTTCTTC
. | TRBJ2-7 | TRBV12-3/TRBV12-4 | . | CASSFASPYEQYF | TGTGCCAGCAGTTTTGCTAGCCCCTACGAGCAGTACTTC
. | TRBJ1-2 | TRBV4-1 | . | CASSQVVGYGYTF | TGCGCCAGCAGCCAAGTGGTGGGTTATGGCTACACCTTC
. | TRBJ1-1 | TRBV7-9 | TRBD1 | CASSLAFGQGANTEAFF | TGTGCCAGCAGCTTAGCTTTCGGACAGGGGGCGAACACTGAAGCTTTCTTT
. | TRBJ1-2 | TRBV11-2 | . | CASRKGRCYGYTF | TGTGCCAGCAGAAAGGGGCGCTGCTATGGCTACACCTTC
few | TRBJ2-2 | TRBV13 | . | CASRAENTGELFF | TGTGCCAGCAGGGCAGAGAACACCGGGGAGCTGTTTTTT
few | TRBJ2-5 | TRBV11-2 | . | CASSLRVRLAQYF | TGTGCCAGCAGCTTAAGGGTCCGATTGGCCCAGTACTTC
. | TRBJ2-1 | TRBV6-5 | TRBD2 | CASSASGGALSYNEQFF | TGTGCCAGCAGTGCTAGCGGGGGGGCCCTTTCCTACAATGAGCAGTTCTTC
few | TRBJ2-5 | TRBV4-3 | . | CASSQEVGSGPFETQYF | TGCGCCAGCAGCCAAGAAGTCGGTAGCGGCCCCTTTGAGACCCAGTACTTC
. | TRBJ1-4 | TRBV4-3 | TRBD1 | CASSQEMGTGGEKLFF | TGCGCCAGCAGCCAAGAAATGGGGACAGGTGGGGAAAAACTGTTTTTT
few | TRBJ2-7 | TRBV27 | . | CASRNDYSSYEQYF | TGTGCCAGCAGGAACGACTACAGCTCCTACGAGCAGTACTTC
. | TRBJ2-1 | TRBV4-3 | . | CASSQDGGPWGLNEQFF | TGCGCCAGCAGCCAAGACGGTGGGCCCTGGGGCCTCAATGAGCAGTTCTTC
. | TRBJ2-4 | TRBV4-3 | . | CASSQDTSLAKNIQYF | TGCGCCAGCAGCCAAGATACCAGTCTAGCCAAAAACATTCAGTACTTC
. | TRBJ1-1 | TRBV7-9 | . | CASSLGAHTEAFF | TGTGCCAGCAGCTTAGGAGCCCACACTGAAGCTTTCTTT